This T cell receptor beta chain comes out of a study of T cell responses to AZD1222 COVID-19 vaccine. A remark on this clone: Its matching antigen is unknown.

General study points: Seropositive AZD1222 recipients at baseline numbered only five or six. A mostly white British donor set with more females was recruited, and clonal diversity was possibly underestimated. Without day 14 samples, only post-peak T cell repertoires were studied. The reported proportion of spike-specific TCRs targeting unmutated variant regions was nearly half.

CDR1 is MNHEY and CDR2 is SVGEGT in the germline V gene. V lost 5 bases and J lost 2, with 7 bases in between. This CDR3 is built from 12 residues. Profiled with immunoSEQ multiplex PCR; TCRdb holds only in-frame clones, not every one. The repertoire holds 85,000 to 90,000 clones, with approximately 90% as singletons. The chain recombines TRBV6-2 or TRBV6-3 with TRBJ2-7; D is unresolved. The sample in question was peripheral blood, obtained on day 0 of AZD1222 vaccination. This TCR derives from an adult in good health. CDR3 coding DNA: TGTGCCAGCAGTGGATCGGCCTACGAGCAGTACTTC. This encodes CASSGSAYEQYF.